Each of the 8 T cell receptor beta chains below was sequenced from the same sample in a study of blood T cell repertoires in COVID-19. Method: immunoSEQ multiplex PCR; TCRdb's copy keeps in-frame clones and lacks some. The table has some 320,000 clones, around 88% seen once; the top ten hold approximately 6.6%. Input material: peripheral blood. These receptors were obtained from a woman in her thirties who had recovered from COVID-19.

The rearrangement links TRBV27 to TRBJ1-6; no firm D call. This CDR3 has 12 residues. Germline lookup yields CDR1 MNHEY and CDR2 SMNVEV (reference sequence). V was shortened by 3 bases and J by 7 bases, with 4 bases between the two germline ends. The CDR3 DNA is TGTGCCAGCAGTTTCCCAAATTCACCCCTCCACTTT. Translated: CASSFPNSPLHF.

V is TRBV19 and J is TRBJ1-6, with 7 nucleotides matching TRBD1. The junction had 4 bases not matched to a gene; V was cut back by 3 bases and J by 5 bases. Germline V gene lookup returns CDR1 LNHDA and CDR2 SQIVND (reference sequence). There are 15 residues in the CDR3. This CDR3 is CASSMAGTDNSPLHF. CDR3 DNA sequence: TGTGCCAGTAGTATGGCCGGGACAGATAATTCACCCCTCCACTTT.

The rearrangement joins TRBV6-5 to TRBJ1-1; D is undetermined. CDR1 MNHEY and CDR2 SVGAGI come from the germline V gene. The CDR3 covers 12 residues. The V and J ends lost 8 bases and 1 base respectively, with 8 bases between them. CDR3 amino acids: CASRRGNTEAFF. Here the CDR3 DNA reads TGTGCCAGCCGGCGGGGGAACACTGAAGCTTTCTTT.

This clone was detected only a few times. The rearrangement links TRBV7-9 to TRBJ2-5; unclear D gene. CDR1 is SEHNR, CDR2 FQNEAQ, per germline (reference sequence). CDR3 length: 11 residues. V lost 5 bases to trimming and J lost 2 bases, with 3 bases between them. CDR3 amino acids: CASSRQETQYF. The CDR3 region has the DNA TGTGCCAGCAGCCGGCAAGAGACCCAGTACTTC.

The genes are TRBV6-5 and TRBJ1-2; TRBD1 is a possible D gene (5 bases). The CDR3 consists of 15 residues. V was cut by 4 bases and J by 5 bases, with 17 bases left in between. The germline gives CDR1 MNHEY, CDR2 SVGAGI. CDR3 nucleotides: TGTGCCAGCAGTTCTCTGTATCAGGGTGGTTATGGCTACACCTTC. Encoded protein: CASSSLYQGGYGYTF.

The V gene is TRBV11-2, the J gene TRBJ1-1, with D hard to call. V lost 1 base and J 1 base, leaving 4 bases between the germline ends. Per the germline V gene, CDR1 is SGHAT and CDR2 is FQNNGV. This CDR3 region has 13 residues. CDR3 DNA sequence: TGTGCCAGCAGCTTAGGACAGAACACTGAAGCTTTCTTT. Protein product: CASSLGQNTEAFF.

The chain employs TRBV18 and TRBJ2-5, with a tentative D call TRBD1 (5 bases). The V gene lost 3 bases and the J gene lost 1 base, with 12 bases spanning the gap. Germline V lookup: CDR1 KGHSH, CDR2 LQKENI. The CDR3 totals 15 residues. This CDR3 is CASSPGLDSQETQYF. CDR3 DNA sequence: TGTGCCAGCTCACCCGGGCTCGACAGCCAAGAGACCCAGTACTTC.

The chain is built from TRBV15 and TRBJ1-2, with 8 positions matching TRBD1. V gave up 5 bases and J gave up 2 bases; unmatched junction bases: 10. Germline CDR1 is LNHNV and CDR2 is YYDKDF (reference sequence). The CDR3 has 16 residues. The CDR3 DNA reads TGTGCCACCAGCCACGTGGACAGGGTATACAACTATGGCTACACCTTC. Translated: CATSHVDRVYNYGYTF.